The source of this T cell receptor beta chain is a study of blood T cell repertoires in COVID-19. About the study: Whether acute or convalescent, the COVID-19 samples came from the United States, Italy and Spain.

In the authors' workflow: Nucleated cell number was recorded as an estimate derived from reference gene primer amplification. Measured with immunoSEQ multiplex PCR; TCRdb has only the in-frame clones, and not every one. V and J calls and clone size follow that table, whereas D and trimming were derived from the DNA. Of 250,000 or so clones listed, about 87% are singletons. Germline CDR1 is SGHTA and CDR2 is FQGNSA. The CDR3 loop spans 14 amino acids. The V segment lost 1 base and the J segment 7 bases; nucleotides outside the gene matches: 7. Enrollment of patients from Seattle took place during active infection, with longitudinal follow-up.

The genes are TRBV7-2 and TRBJ2-7, with 7 bases matching TRBD1. The sequenced sample consisted of peripheral blood. The clonotype was recovered from a woman aged 25 to 39 with COVID-19, enrolled during active disease. CDR3 in DNA: TGTGCCAGCAGCTTAGGGACAGGCCTCCTGGAGCAGTACTTC. Its protein product is CASSLGTGLLEQYF.